This T cell receptor beta chain was observed in a study of radiotherapy plus CTLA-4 blockade in lung cancer. Study details: The study recorded objective responses in roughly 20% of patients and disease control in 31%.

After removal of 4 bases from V and 6 bases from J, the junction contained 12 bases not matched to a gene. There are 15 residues in the CDR3. The germline CDR1 and CDR2 sequences are SGHKS and YYEKEE (reference sequence). This clone was counted a single time. Sequencing used immunoSEQ multiplex PCR; TCRdb keeps in-frame clones, though not all of them. The table records roughly 93,000 clones, 75% to 85% of them present only once. V usage is TRBV5-5 and J usage is TRBJ2-7; 8 nucleotides match TRBD2. The sequence was obtained from a human donor with non-small cell lung cancer who had a partial response to radiotherapy plus ipilimumab. The sequencing here drew on peripheral blood, taken from a patient treated with radiotherapy plus ipilimumab. CDR3 nucleotides: TGTGCCAGCAGCCCTTTTGGGACTAGTCTCGGCGAGCAGTACTTC. The encoded protein is CASSPFGTSLGEQYF. Based on the CDR3 plus reference TRBV5-5 and TRBJ2-7, the full variable domain is DAGVTQSPTHLIKTRGQQVTLRCSPISGHKSVSWYQQVLGQGPQFIFQYYEKEERGRGNFPDRFSARQFPNYSSELNVNALLLGDSALYLCASSPFGTSLGEQYFGPGTRLTVT.